This TCR beta chain stems from a study of blood T cell repertoires in COVID-19. Overall study context: The origin of the acute and convalescent COVID-19 samples was the United States, Italy and Spain. PBMCs, B-cell-depleted T cells, or T cells provided the cDNA or gDNA that made up the material.

This clone was recorded a few times. In the original workflow: Estimates of nucleated cell counts were drawn from the amplification of reference gene primers. Only in-frame clones appear in the TCRdb table, and some are missing; sequencing was by immunoSEQ multiplex PCR. The V and J calls and clone size are taken from that table; D and trimming were inferred from the DNA. The profile shows approximately 15,000 clones, around nine tenths of them singletons. Sequenced: peripheral blood. This sequence originates from a human donor with active COVID-19. The donor label of this sample is uncertain.

The CDR3 region is CAMLRDRAGTDTQYF. The CDR3 nucleotides are TGTGCCATGCTCCGGGACAGGGCTGGCACAGATACGCAGTATTTT. V is TRBV5-8 and J is TRBJ2-3, with 9 bases that match TRBD1. The germline V gene has CDR1 SGHTS and CDR2 YDEGEE. Germline trimming cut 9 bases from V and 1 base from J; bases unmatched to any gene: 9. This CDR3 has 15 amino acids.